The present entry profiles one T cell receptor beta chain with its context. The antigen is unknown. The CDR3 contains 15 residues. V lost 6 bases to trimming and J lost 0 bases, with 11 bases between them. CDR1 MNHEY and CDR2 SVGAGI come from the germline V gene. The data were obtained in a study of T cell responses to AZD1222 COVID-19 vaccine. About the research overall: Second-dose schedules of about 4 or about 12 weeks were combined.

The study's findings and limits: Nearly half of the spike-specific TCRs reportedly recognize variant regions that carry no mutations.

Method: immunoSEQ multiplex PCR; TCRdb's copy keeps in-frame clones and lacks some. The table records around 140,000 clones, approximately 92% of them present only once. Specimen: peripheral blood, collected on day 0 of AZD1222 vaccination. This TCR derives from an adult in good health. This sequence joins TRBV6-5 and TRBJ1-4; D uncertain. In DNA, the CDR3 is TGTGCCAGCAGGACTAAGACAACAACTAATGAAAAACTGTTTTTT. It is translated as CASRTKTTTNEKLFF.